This T cell receptor beta chain was obtained from a study of blood T cell repertoires in COVID-19. About the study: Sites in the United States, Italy and Spain provided acute and convalescent COVID-19 samples. Sources were T cells, B-cell-depleted T cells, or PBMCs; the material itself was cDNA or gDNA.

The J segment lost 4 bases and the V segment lost 9 bases, leaving 5 bases of the junction unmatched. CDR3 size: 13 residues. CDR1 and CDR2 (germline): LNHDA, SQIVND (reference sequence). Sequenced by immunoSEQ multiplex PCR; TCRdb stores in-frame clones only, minus some. The sample records about 84,000 clones, 80% to 90% being singletons. The sequence derives from a man at least 80 years old with active or convalescent COVID-19. The sample comprised peripheral blood. V and J are TRBV19 and TRBJ2-1, with 8 bases identical to TRBD2. The CDR3 DNA sequence: TGTGCCAGCAGCGGGAGTGTATACAATGAGCAGTTCTTC. Residues: CASSGSVYNEQFF.